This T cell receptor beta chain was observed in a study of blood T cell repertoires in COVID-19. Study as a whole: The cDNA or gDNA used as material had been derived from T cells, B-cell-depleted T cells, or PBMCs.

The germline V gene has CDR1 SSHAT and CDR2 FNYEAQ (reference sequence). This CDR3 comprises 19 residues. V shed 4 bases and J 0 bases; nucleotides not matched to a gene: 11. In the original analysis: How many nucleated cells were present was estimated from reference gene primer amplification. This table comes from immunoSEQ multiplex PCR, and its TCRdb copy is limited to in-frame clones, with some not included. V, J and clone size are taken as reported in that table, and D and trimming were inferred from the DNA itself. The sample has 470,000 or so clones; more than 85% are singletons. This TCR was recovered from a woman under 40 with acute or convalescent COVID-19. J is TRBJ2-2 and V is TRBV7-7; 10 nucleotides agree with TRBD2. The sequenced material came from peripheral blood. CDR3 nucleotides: TGTGCCAGCAGCTCCGGCGGGCTAGCGGGGGTCGCGAACACCGGGGAGCTGTTTTTT. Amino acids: CASSSGGLAGVANTGELFF.